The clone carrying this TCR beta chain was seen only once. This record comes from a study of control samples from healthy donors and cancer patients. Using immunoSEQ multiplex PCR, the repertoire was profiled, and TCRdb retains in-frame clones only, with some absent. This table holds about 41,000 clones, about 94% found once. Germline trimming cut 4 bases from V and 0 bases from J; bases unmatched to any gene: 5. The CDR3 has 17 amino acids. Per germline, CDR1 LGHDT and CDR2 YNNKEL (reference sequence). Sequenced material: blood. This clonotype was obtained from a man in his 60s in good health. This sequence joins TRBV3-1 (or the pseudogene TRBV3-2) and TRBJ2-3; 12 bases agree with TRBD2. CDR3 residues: CASSLRLAGASTDTQYF. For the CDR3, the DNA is TGTGCCAGCAGCCTACGACTAGCGGGAGCTAGCACAGATACGCAGTATTTT.